This TCR beta chain was profiled in a study of memory CD4+ T cells and cytomegalovirus serostatus. Original handling: Out-of-frame sequences were removed, leaving some 2 million distinct TCRbeta sequences. Here immunoSEQ multiplex PCR was the method, and the copy in TCRdb shows in-frame clones only, minus some. For V, J and clone size, that table is used; D and trimming come from the DNA. This sample has some 25,000 clones, with around 75% found just once. Single viable CD3+CD4+CD8-CD45RO+ cells were sorted as the memory CD4+ T cells. Study-wide findings and caveats: Of 150 to 200 reported CMV TCRbeta sequences, around 62 were found in memory CD4+ repertoires.

Note on this clone: What it binds is unknown.

The CDR3 totals 15 residues. CDR1 and CDR2 (germline): MNHNS, SASEGT. V was clipped by 2 bases and J by 2 bases, with 12 bases between them. The specimen was memory CD4+ T cells from blood. This rearrangement joins TRBV6-1 to TRBJ1-1; D is unclear. This clonotype was obtained from an adult in good health and CMV-seronegative. CDR3 in DNA: TGTGCCAGCAGTGAAATGAAATTCAGAAACACTGAAGCTTTCTTT. It yields the protein CASSEMKFRNTEAFF.